This T cell receptor (beta chain) was observed in a study of CD4 T cells in relation to SARS-CoV-2 and coronaviruses. Study-level background: Negative control cultures got HIV-1 Nef peptides or no peptide.

The method was immunoSEQ multiplex PCR; TCRdb's version includes in-frame clones alone and lacks a portion of them. The table records about 20,000 clones, around 77% of them present only once. CD4+ T cells from unexposed donors were obtained before the COVID-19 pandemic (2011-2018). CD4+ T cells were isolated from the cells after around 10 days of culture. Testing used SARS-CoV-2 S/N and four cold-coronavirus spikes on unexposed-donor CD4+ T cells, cells permitting. Germline CDR1 is SGHNT and CDR2 is YYREEE (reference sequence). The CDR3 runs 15 residues. Of note for this clone: Antigen unknown. Germline and junction disagree at one end, which may indicate a read error.

V and J are TRBV5-4 and TRBJ1-4; D is perhaps TRBD1 (6 bases). The TCR originated in a human donor in good health. The sample was CD4+ T cells from PBMCs, cultured in vitro. CDR3: CAGSSNRALDEKLFF. The CDR3 DNA sequence: TGTGCCGGCAGTTCCAACAGGGCGCTTGATGAAAAACTGTTTTTT.